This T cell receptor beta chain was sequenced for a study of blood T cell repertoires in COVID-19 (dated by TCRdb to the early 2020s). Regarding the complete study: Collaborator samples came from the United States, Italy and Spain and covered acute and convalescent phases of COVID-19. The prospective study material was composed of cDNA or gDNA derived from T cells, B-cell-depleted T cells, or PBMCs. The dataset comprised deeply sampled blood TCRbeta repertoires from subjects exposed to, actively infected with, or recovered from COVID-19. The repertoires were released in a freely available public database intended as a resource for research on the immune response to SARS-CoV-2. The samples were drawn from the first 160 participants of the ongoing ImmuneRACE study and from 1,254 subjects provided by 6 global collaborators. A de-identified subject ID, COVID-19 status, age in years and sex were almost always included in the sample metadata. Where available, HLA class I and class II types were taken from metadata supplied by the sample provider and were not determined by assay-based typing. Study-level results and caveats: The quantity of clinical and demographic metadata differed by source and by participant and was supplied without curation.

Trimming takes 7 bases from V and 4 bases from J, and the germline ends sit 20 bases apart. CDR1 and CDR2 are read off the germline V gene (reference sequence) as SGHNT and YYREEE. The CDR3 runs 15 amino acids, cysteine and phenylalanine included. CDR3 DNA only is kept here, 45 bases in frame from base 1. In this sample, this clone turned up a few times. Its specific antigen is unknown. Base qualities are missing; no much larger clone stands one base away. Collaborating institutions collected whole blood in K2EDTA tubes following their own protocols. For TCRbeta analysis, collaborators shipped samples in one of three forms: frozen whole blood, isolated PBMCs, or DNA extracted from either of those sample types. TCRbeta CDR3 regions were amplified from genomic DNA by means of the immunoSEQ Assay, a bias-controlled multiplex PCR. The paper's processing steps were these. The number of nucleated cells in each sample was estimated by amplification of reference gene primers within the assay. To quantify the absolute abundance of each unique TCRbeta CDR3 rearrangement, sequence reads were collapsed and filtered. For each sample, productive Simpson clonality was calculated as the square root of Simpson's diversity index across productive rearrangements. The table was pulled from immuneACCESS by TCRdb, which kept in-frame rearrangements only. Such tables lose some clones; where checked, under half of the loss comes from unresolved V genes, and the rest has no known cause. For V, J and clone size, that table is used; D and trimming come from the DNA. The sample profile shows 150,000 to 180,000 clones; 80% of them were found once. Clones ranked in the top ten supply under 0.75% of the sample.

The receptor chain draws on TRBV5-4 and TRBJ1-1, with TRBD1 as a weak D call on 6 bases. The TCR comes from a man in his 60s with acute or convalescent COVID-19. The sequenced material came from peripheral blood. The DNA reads TGTGCCAGCGGGGTTGGGGGGGGCGCGGGCACTGAAGCTTTCTTT. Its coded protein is CASGVGGGAGTEAFF.